These T cell receptor beta chains were read from a single sample in a study of cytomegalovirus exposure and HLA in healthy donors. TCRdb's table, derived via immunoSEQ multiplex PCR, lists solely in-frame clones and lacks some. The sample has about 120,000 clones, about three fifths seen once; the top ten hold roughly 8.6%. Sequenced sample: PBMCs. Receptor source: a woman aged 40 to 49 in good health and CMV-seropositive. Each CDR3 is given with its conserved first and last residue. A D gene is named only where the DNA matches it firmly. The listing skips clone size in some rows; elsewhere it reads once, few, many or a size class.

CDR3: CASSPSWGNNYEQYF; DNA: TGTGCCAGCTCACCTTCTTGGGGCAATAACTACGAGCAGTACTTC; size: -; J: TRBJ2-7; V: TRBV18; D: -
CDR3: CASSLQGNAEAFF; DNA: TGCGCCAGCAGCTTACAGGGGAATGCTGAAGCTTTCTTT; size: -; J: TRBJ1-1; V: TRBV5-1; D: TRBD1
CDR3: CASSKTSGTYNEQFF; DNA: TGTGCCAGCAGCAAGACTAGCGGGACCTACAATGAGCAGTTCTTC; size: -; J: TRBJ2-1; V: TRBV6-5; D: TRBD2
CDR3: CASSDGTGLAKNIQYF; DNA: TGTGCCAGCAGCGACGGGACAGGGTTAGCCAAAAACATTCAGTACTTC; size: -; J: TRBJ2-4; V: TRBV7-8; D: TRBD1
CDR3: CASSLGVASLTDTQYF; DNA: TGCGCCAGCAGCCTTGGAGTGGCCTCTCTCACAGATACGCAGTATTTT; size: -; J: TRBJ2-3; V: TRBV5-1; D: -
CDR3: CASSNPGLADNEQFF; DNA: TGTGCCAGCAGCAATCCGGGACTAGCAGACAATGAGCAGTTCTTC; size: -; J: TRBJ2-1; V: TRBV4-1; D: TRBD2
CDR3: CASSGRGPNYGYTF; DNA: TGTGCCAGCAGTGGCAGGGGGCCAAACTATGGCTACACCTTC; size: -; J: TRBJ1-2; V: TRBV2; D: TRBD1
CDR3: CASSPDGYGGYTF; DNA: TGTGCCAGCTCACCAGACGGGTATGGGGGCTACACCTTC; size: -; J: TRBJ1-2; V: TRBV18; D: -
CDR3: CASSQGMGQKEETQYF; DNA: TGTGCCAGCAGCCAAGGAATGGGACAGAAAGAAGAGACCCAGTACTTC; size: -; J: TRBJ2-5; V: TRBV4-2; D: TRBD1
CDR3: CATHRGGSTDTQYF; DNA: TGTGCCACCCACCGGGGGGGTAGCACAGATACGCAGTATTTT; size: -; J: TRBJ2-3; V: TRBV6-6; D: TRBD2
CDR3: CASSTPRTSNTQYF; DNA: TGTGCCAGCAGTACCCCTAGGACTAGTAATACGCAGTATTTT; size: -; J: TRBJ2-3; V: TRBV28; D: TRBD2
CDR3: CSVGDRARFF; DNA: TGCAGCGTTGGGGACAGGGCACGGTTCTTC; size: -; J: TRBJ2-1; V: TRBV29-1; D: TRBD1
CDR3: CASGTGPFF; DNA: TGTGCCAGCGGGACAGGGCCGTTCTTC; size: -; J: TRBJ2-1; V: TRBV2; D: TRBD1
CDR3: CASKGDPGQPQHF; DNA: TGTGCCAGCAAGGGGGATCCAGGGCAGCCCCAGCATTTT; size: -; J: TRBJ1-5; V: TRBV28; D: -
CDR3: CASSVGVGGNIQYF; DNA: TGTGCCAGCAGCGTAGGGGTAGGAGGAAACATTCAGTACTTC; size: few; J: TRBJ2-4; V: TRBV9; D: -
CDR3: CSVEEEGDAYNEQFF; DNA: TGCAGCGTTGAAGAGGAGGGAGACGCCTACAATGAGCAGTTCTTC; size: few; J: TRBJ2-1; V: TRBV29-1; D: -
CDR3: CASSEAGHEQFF; DNA: TGCGCCAGCAGTGAGGCTGGCCATGAGCAGTTCTTC; size: -; J: TRBJ2-1; V: TRBV10-1; D: -
CDR3: CASSREGSHQPQHF; DNA: TGTGCCAGCAGTCGGGAAGGGTCGCATCAGCCCCAGCATTTT; size: few; J: TRBJ1-5; V: TRBV27; D: -
CDR3: CAWSVSGSPPEQFF; DNA: TGTGCCTGGAGTGTAAGCGGGAGCCCCCCTGAGCAGTTCTTC; size: -; J: TRBJ2-1; V: TRBV30; D: TRBD2
CDR3: CASSLARGPTGELFF; DNA: TGTGCTAGCAGCTTAGCGCGGGGCCCGACCGGGGAGCTGTTTTTT; size: -; J: TRBJ2-2; V: TRBV7-7; D: -
CDR3: CASSELVWQGTYEQYF; DNA: TGTGCCAGCAGTGAATTAGTTTGGCAGGGAACCTACGAGCAGTACTTC; size: -; J: TRBJ2-7; V: TRBV6-1; D: -
CDR3: CASSQDAGQETQYF; DNA: TGCGCCAGCAGCCAAGATGCCGGCCAAGAGACCCAGTACTTC; size: -; J: TRBJ2-5; V: TRBV4-1; D: -
CDR3: CASSVEGAYQPQHF; DNA: TGTGCCAGCAGCGTAGAGGGGGCGTATCAGCCCCAGCATTTT; size: -; J: TRBJ1-5; V: TRBV9; D: TRBD1
CDR3: CASSDWASVDPYEQYF; DNA: TGTGCCAGCAGTGATTGGGCTAGCGTGGATCCCTACGAGCAGTACTTC; size: -; J: TRBJ2-7; V: TRBV6-1; D: -
CDR3: CSVGQDSNQPQHF; DNA: TGCAGCGTTGGCCAGGATAGCAATCAGCCCCAGCATTTT; size: -; J: TRBJ1-5; V: TRBV29-1; D: -
CDR3: CASSVESGRDYEQYF; DNA: TGTGCCAGCAGCGTAGAGAGCGGGAGGGACTACGAGCAGTACTTC; size: -; J: TRBJ2-7; V: TRBV9; D: TRBD2
CDR3: CAWATGMGYEQYF; DNA: TGTGCCTGGGCGACAGGGATGGGGTACGAGCAGTACTTC; size: -; J: TRBJ2-7; V: TRBV30; D: TRBD1
CDR3: CASSPPTAADGYTF; DNA: TGCGCCAGCAGCCCGCCCACAGCGGCGGATGGCTACACCTTC; size: few; J: TRBJ1-2; V: TRBV5-1; D: -
CDR3: CASSQDLRGNTEAFF; DNA: TGCGCCAGCAGCCAAGATCTCAGGGGGAACACTGAAGCTTTCTTT; size: -; J: TRBJ1-1; V: TRBV4-1; D: -
CDR3: CASSSDRPYEQYF; DNA: TGTGCCAGCAGCTCCGACAGACCCTACGAGCAGTACTTC; size: few; J: TRBJ2-7; V: TRBV11-2; D: -
CDR3: CAGRREGLPSQPQHF; DNA: TGTGCCGGACGTCGGGAAGGACTCCCAAGTCAGCCCCAGCATTTT; size: -; J: TRBJ1-5; V: TRBV6-5; D: -
CDR3: CASRGQENRDTEAFF; DNA: TGTGCCAGCAGGGGACAGGAGAATAGAGACACTGAAGCTTTCTTT; size: -; J: TRBJ1-1; V: TRBV27; D: TRBD1